Sequencing of this T cell receptor beta chain was carried out in a study of T cells after posttransplantation cyclophosphamide. Cyclophosphamide on days +3 and +4 followed busulfan-fludarabine conditioning and a marrow graft. In germline, CDR1 is LNHDA, CDR2 SQIVND (reference sequence). V was clipped by 3 bases and J by 3 bases, with 12 bases between them. The CDR3 covers 14 residues. Broader study findings: Later blood repertoires were often dominated by clones from the donor CD8+ memory compartment. After PTCy, TRB diversity resembled that of CNI/methotrexate controls. Tissue-infiltrating T cells from skin or gut overlapped little with blood T cells.

Generated by immunoSEQ multiplex PCR, the TCRdb table keeps only in-frame clones and is missing some. The profile shows roughly 4,500 clones, approximately 72% of them singletons. This clone came up once. The antigen is undetermined. This rearrangement joins TRBV19 to TRBJ2-7; tentatively, D is TRBD1 (5 bases). The source was PBMCs, collected 362 days after allogeneic stem cell transplant with posttransplant cyclophosphamide. This TCR derives from a male patient between 55 and 70 years old who received an allogeneic stem cell transplant from an unrelated donor, was CMV-positive, and had acute GVHD only. Some T cells may have come from the graft donor. The CDR3 nucleotides are TGTGCCAGTAGTATCAGGGCAGGGCTCTACGAGCAGTACTTC. This gives the protein CASSIRAGLYEQYF.